This T cell receptor (beta chain) was captured in a study of a mutant IDH1 vaccine in newly diagnosed glioma. Study details: Radiotherapy, temozolomide, or both had been given previously, and both were given to most. Notes on the study in general: Pseudoprogression appears to have had no connection to changes in top peripheral T cell clonotypes.

Method: immunoSEQ multiplex PCR; TCRdb's copy keeps in-frame clones and lacks some. The data contain 75,000 to 100,000 clones, 85% to 90% of them singletons. The sample's time point: baseline, week 1 (first vaccination visit). The treatment was: pre-vaccination baseline after standard-of-care therapy. The donors had new WHO grade 3 or 4 astrocytomas; these were IDH1-mutant and ATRX-lost. For this clone: No antigen is known for it.

CDR1 and CDR2 from the germline V gene are WSHSY and SAAADI. This CDR3 has 13 amino acids. The V end was cut by 6 bases, the J end by 8 bases, with 16 bases between. The J gene is TRBJ1-2, the V gene TRBV10-2; D unresolved. This receptor was obtained from a woman aged 45-65 years with glioma. This sample comprised PBMCs, obtained from a glioma patient treated with radiotherapy, temozolomide or both. The DNA of the CDR3 is TGCGCCAGCAGGACTCGATCCGGCGGAGGCTACACCTTC. Translated, it gives CASRTRSGGGYTF.